The sequence of this TCR beta chain was determined in a study of shared clonotypes between healthy human individuals. Study context: Each donor's CD8 memory used one plate, CD8 naive two, each CD4 subset three.

This table comes from immunoSEQ multiplex PCR, and its TCRdb copy is limited to in-frame clones, with some not included. The sample gives 650,000 to 800,000 clones, roughly nine tenths of which show up once; 24% is in the top ten. Terminally differentiated effector memory CD45RA+ cells were left out of the naive CD8 fraction, which was CD45RO-negative and positively selected for CCR7. Trimming pared 0 bases from V and 4 bases from J, leaving 9 bases between. The CDR3 is 15 residues long. Germline V gives CDR1 PRHDT, CDR2 FYEKMQ (reference sequence). Sample: naive CD8+ T cells sorted from blood. The chain joins TRBV13 to TRBJ1-4; the D is unclear. The clonotype originates from a man aged 30-40 years in good health. CDR3 residues: CASSLGRGNNEKLFF. The DNA of the CDR3 is TGTGCCAGCAGCTTAGGCCGGGGTAATAATGAAAAACTGTTTTTT.